The text below deals with one TCR beta chain. These data are taken from a study of blood T cell repertoires in COVID-19. TCRdb's copy holds only in-frame clones and misses some; the assay was immunoSEQ multiplex PCR. The table lists 300,000 to 450,000 clones, more than 70% of them singletons, with 8% to 13% in the top ten. Germline CDR1 and CDR2: SGHVS and FNYEAQ. Germline trimming cut 4 bases from V and 0 bases from J; bases unmatched to any gene: 9. The CDR3 runs 16 residues. The rearrangement uses TRBV7-6 and TRBJ2-7; TRBD1 aligns across 7 bases. The TCR originated in a woman in her thirties with COVID-19, enrolled during active disease. Sequencing was carried out using peripheral blood. The CDR3 protein is CASSSQTGQSSYEQYF. The CDR3 bases are TGTGCCAGCAGCTCCCAGACGGGACAGAGCTCCTACGAGCAGTACTTC. Using reference TRBV7-6 and TRBJ2-7 for the parts outside the CDR3, the full variable domain is GAGVSQSPRYKVTKRGQDVALRCDPISGHVSLYWYRQALGQGPEFLTYFNYEAQQDKSGLPNDRFSAERPEGSISTLTIQRTEQRDSAMYRCASSSQTGQSSYEQYFGPGTRLTVT.